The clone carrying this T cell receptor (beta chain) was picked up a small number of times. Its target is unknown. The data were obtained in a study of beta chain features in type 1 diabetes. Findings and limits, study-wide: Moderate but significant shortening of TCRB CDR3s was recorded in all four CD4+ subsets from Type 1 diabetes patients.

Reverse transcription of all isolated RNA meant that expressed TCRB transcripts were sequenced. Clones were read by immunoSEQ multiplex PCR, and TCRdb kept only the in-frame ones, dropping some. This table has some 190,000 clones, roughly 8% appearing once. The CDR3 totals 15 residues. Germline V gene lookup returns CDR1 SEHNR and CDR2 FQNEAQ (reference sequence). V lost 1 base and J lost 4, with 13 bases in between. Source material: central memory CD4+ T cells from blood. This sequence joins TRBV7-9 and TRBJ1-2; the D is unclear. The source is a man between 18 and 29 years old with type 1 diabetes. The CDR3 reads CASSLEVGKSYGYTF. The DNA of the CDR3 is TGTGCCAGCAGCTTAGAGGTCGGGAAATCCTATGGCTACACCTTC.